This TCR beta chain was sequenced for a study of T cell clonality in common variable immunodeficiency. General study findings and limits: What drives increased CVID clonality needs T cell subpopulation sequencing. Compared with healthy controls, CVID subjects showed increased TCRbeta clonality, mostly in about a third. Common variable immunodeficiency TCR beta sequences reportedly had fewer deletions and N-nucleotide insertions.

This clone was seen at least ten times. Its antigen is not identified. The read comes to an end 3 residues before the CDR3 does, leaving the germline J gene to fill in the end. Some clones are missing from TCRdb's copy, which holds only in-frame ones; the method was immunoSEQ multiplex PCR. The sample yields some 32,000 clones, without any singletons. Germline V gene data show CDR1 as KGHSH and CDR2 as LQKENI. V gave up 2 bases and J gave up 3 bases; unmatched junction bases: 1. The CDR3 runs 15 residues. The chain couples TRBV18 to TRBJ2-1; 10 bases are shared with TRBD2. The material sequenced was peripheral blood mononuclear cells. The receptor was isolated from a person between 18 and 70 years old in good health. Incomplete CDR3 DNA: TGTGCCAGCTCACCAGGGACTAGCGTCTACAATGAG. As protein: CASSPGTSVYNE. The whole CDR3 sequence is CASSPGTSVYNEQFF.